This T cell receptor (beta chain) was captured by sequencing in a study of T-cell memory formation after mild COVID-19. Study summary: There were largely donor-specific TCR clusters.

The sample holds a few counts of this clonotype. Antigen specificity is unknown. TCR alpha and TCR beta cDNA libraries carrying sample barcodes and UMIs were produced by 5'RACE using constant-segment primers. TCRdb called the 5' RACE reads again in MiXCR, with one record for every CDR3 protein. This sample has 350,000 to 550,000 distinct CDR3 sequences; about a sixth occur once, and the top ten carry 20% to 25%. Broader study findings: Some responding clones appeared in pre-infection memory, suggesting cross-reactive memory joined. Day 15 to 85 contractors were CD4/CD8 balanced; later expanders leaned CD4+.

The CDR3 consists of 13 residues. Germline lookup yields CDR1 MNHEY and CDR2 SMNVEV (reference sequence). The V gene end was trimmed by 5 bases and the J gene end by 8 bases; junction bases not matched to a gene: 5. The J gene is TRBJ1-2, the V gene TRBV27; 10 positions match TRBD1. Sequenced sample: PBMCs or a T cell subset sorted from them (not recorded which). The TCR was taken from a man between 18 and 29 years old who had mild COVID-19 (a few samples of this study predate the infection). Cell type and time point are not known. The CDR3 nucleotides are TGTGCCAGCAGTGACGGACAGGGGGGCGGCTACACCTTC. Protein: CASSDGQGGGYTF.